This T cell receptor (beta chain) originates from a study of T cells in Graves' hyperthyroidism and ophthalmopathy. The study's findings and limits: Blood also contained most expanded thyroid clonotypes above 0.001.

This clonotype was counted at least ten times. Its antigen is unidentified. Amplified TCR beta CDR3 regions derived from RNA transcripts. First-round RT-PCR of the TCR CDR3 relied on the HTBI primer set. Via MiXCR, TCRdb re-called the multiplex PCR reads, giving one row per CDR3 protein. The data contain fewer than 650,000 distinct CDR3 sequences, about 14% of them singletons. Diagnostic decisions used clinical symptoms, serum thyroxine and TRAb, thyroid ultrasound and orbital computed tomography. Germline-derived CDR1 and CDR2 are GTSNPN and SVGIG (reference sequence). Deletions cut 3 bases from V and 4 bases from J, with 7 bases between. The CDR3 length is 12 residues.

This rearrangement joins TRBV30 to TRBJ1-3; D ambiguous. This TCR derives from a woman aged 30 to 39 with Graves' hyperthyroidism that later progressed to Graves' ophthalmopathy. Sequencing was performed on blood. The CDR3 loop is CAWSFEGNTIYF. CDR3 in DNA: TGTGCCTGGAGCTTCGAAGGAAACACCATATATTTT.